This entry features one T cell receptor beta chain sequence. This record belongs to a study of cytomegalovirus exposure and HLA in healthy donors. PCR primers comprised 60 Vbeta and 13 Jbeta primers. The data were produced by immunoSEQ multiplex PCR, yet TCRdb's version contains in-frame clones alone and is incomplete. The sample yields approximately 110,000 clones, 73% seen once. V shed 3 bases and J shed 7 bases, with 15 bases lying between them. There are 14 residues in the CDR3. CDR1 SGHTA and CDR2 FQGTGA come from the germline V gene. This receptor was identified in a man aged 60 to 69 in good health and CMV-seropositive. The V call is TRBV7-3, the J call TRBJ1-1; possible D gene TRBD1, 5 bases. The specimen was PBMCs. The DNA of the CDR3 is TGTGCCAGCAGCTTCAGTCCCCGTGACAGTGAAGCTTTCTTT. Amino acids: CASSFSPRDSEAFF.